This TCR beta chain was captured by sequencing in a study of cytomegalovirus exposure and HLA in healthy donors. The length of the CDR3 is 15 residues. Trimming took 1 base from V and 2 from J, leaving 12 bases between them. Germline assignment: CDR1 SGHTA and CDR2 FQGNSA. Here immunoSEQ multiplex PCR was the method, and the copy in TCRdb shows in-frame clones only, minus some. This table has some 130,000 clones, around nine tenths appearing once. Study observations and caveats: Rarity marked most TCR sequences, yet some public TCRs occurred in many donors. The study labeled 170 or so TCR beta chains cytomegalovirus-associated.

Details on this clone: The antigen remains unidentified.

V usage is TRBV7-2 and J usage is TRBJ2-7, with D tentatively TRBD2 (6 bases). The TCR sequence derives from a man younger than 45 in good health and CMV-seronegative. Input material: PBMCs. CDR3 loop: CASSLVGEVTYEQYF. CDR3 coding DNA: TGTGCCAGCAGCTTAGTCGGGGAGGTGACCTACGAGCAGTACTTC.